Following are 9 T cell receptor beta chains from one sample sequenced in a study of T cells expressing NK-cell markers. TCRdb reprocessed the 5' RACE reads and keeps a single row for each CDR3 protein, giving no DNA. This table lists about 540,000 distinct CDR3 sequences. The specimen sequenced was blood T cells: a sorted CD56 or NKG2C T cell subset, CD4+ or CD8+ T cells, or bulk PBMC T cells (not recorded which). The receptor source for this set is a man aged 18 to 29 in good health.

The V call is TRBV4-3, the J call TRBJ2-3; TCRdb proposes TRBD1, but this gene call is untestable without DNA. Germline loops: CDR1 LGHNA, CDR2 YSLEER. The CDR3 has 13 amino acids. CDR3: CASSQQGWDTQYF.

The chain employs TRBV4-3 and TRBJ2-7; checking the TCRdb D call of TRBD2 is not possible without DNA. This CDR3 spans 17 amino acids. Looked up from germline, CDR1 is LGHNA and CDR2 is YSLEER. CDR3 amino acids: CASSHDRASANSYEQYF.

The rearrangement uses TRBV6-5 and TRBJ1-3. The CDR3 totals 14 residues. The germline gives CDR1 MNHEY, CDR2 SVGAGI. This CDR3 is CASSYSDTGNTIYF.

J is TRBJ2-3 and V is TRBV7-3; as DNA is missing, the TRBD1 call by TCRdb cannot be tested. The CDR3 spans 16 residues. Germline-derived CDR1 and CDR2 are SGHTA and FQGTGA. CDR3 sequence reads: CASSLTGQFPTDTQYF. The complete variable domain, with remaining parts taken from reference TRBV7-3 and TRBJ2-3, reads GAGVSQTPSNKVTEKGKYVELRCDPISGHTALYWYRQSLGQGPEFLIYFQGTGAADDSGLPNDRFFAVRPEGSVSTLKIQRTERGDSAVYLCASSLTGQFPTDTQYFGPGTRLTVL.

The rearrangement uses TRBV30 and TRBJ2-1. CDR3 length equals 13 residues. Germline V lookup: CDR1 GTSNPN, CDR2 SVGIG (reference sequence). The CDR3 region is CAWSWTGYNEQFF.

The chain employs TRBV10-3 and TRBJ1-1; TCRdb's assignment of TRBD1 cannot be checked, as there is no DNA. Looked up from germline, CDR1 is ENHRY and CDR2 is SYGVKD. The CDR3 has 16 residues. The CDR3 protein is CAISESIGTGGTEAFF.

The chain's CDR3 is CSADGLAQYNEQFF. The genes are TRBV29-1 and TRBJ2-1; no DNA is available, so the TRBD2 call from TCRdb remains unchecked. Germline values: CDR1 SQVTM, CDR2 ANQGSEA. The CDR3 has 14 residues.

The chain joins TRBV27 to TRBJ1-1; TCRdb names TRBD1, which stays unverified in the absence of DNA. The germline CDR1 and CDR2 sequences are MNHEY and SMNVEV (reference sequence). The CDR3 loop spans 11 amino acids. CDR3 region: CASGDPAQAFF.

The chain joins TRBV5-1 to TRBJ2-5; TCRdb's D call of TRBD2 is untestable without DNA. CDR1 is SGHRS and CDR2 is YFSETQ in the germline V gene. The CDR3 consists of 16 residues. This CDR3 is CASSLVRGLQQETQYF.